This T cell receptor beta chain was sequenced for a study of EBV T-cell therapy then PD-1 blockade in nasopharyngeal carcinoma. V lost 6 bases and J lost 1; bases outside the gene matches: 9. CDR1 SNHLY and CDR2 FYNNEI come from the germline V gene. The CDR3 totals 16 residues. As concerns this clone: Its antigen remains unidentified.

Libraries were prepared by immunoSEQ multiplex PCR; TCRdb keeps only in-frame clonotypes and omits some of them. The sample holds 20,000 or so clones, under 90% seen once. Time point denoted: 266 days after commencement of treatment, after nivolumab therapy. As to treatment: AdE1-LMPpoly-expanded autologous EBV-specific T-cell therapy followed by anti-PD-1 nivolumab. V usage is TRBV2 and J usage is TRBJ1-5; 7 bases map to TRBD1. The TCR originated in a middle-aged man with nasopharyngeal carcinoma. The sequenced sample was CD8+ T cells from blood, obtained at roughly day 270 from a patient whose treatment included autologous EBV-specific T cells and nivolumab. CDR3 sequence (DNA): TGTGCCAGCAGCGCGCCGGACAGGCTAAGCAATCAGCCCCAGCATTTT. It specifies CASSAPDRLSNQPQHF.